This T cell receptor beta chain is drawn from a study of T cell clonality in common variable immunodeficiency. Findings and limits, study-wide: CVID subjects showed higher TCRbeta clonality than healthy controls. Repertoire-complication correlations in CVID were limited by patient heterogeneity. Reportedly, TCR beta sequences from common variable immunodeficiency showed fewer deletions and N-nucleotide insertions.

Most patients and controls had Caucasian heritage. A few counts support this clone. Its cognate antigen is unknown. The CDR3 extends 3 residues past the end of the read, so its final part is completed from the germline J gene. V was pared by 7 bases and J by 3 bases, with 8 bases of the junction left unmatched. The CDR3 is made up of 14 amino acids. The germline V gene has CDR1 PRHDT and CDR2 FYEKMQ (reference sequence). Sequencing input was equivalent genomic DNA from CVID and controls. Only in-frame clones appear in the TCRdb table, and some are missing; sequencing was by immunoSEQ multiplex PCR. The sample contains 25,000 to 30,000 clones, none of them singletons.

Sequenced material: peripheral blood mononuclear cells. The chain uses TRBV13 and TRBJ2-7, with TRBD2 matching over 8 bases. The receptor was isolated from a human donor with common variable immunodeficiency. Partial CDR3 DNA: TGTGCCAGCACCGAGGCGGGGGGAAGCTACGAG. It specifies CASTEAGGSYE. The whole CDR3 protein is CASTEAGGSYEQYF. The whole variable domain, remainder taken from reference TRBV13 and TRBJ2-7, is AAGVIQSPRHLIKEKRETATLKCYPIPRHDTVYWYQQGPGQDPQFLISFYEKMQSDKGSIPDRFSAQQFSDYHSELNMSSLELGDSALYFCASTEAGGSYEQYFGPGTRLTVT.